Following are 19 T cell receptor beta chains from one sample sequenced in a study of T cells in Graves' hyperthyroidism and ophthalmopathy. The TCR beta CDR3 regions underwent amplification using RNA transcripts as the source. The TCR CDR3 first-round RT-PCR relied on the HTBI primer set. TCRdb re-called the multiplex PCR reads with MiXCR, one entry per CDR3 protein. The sample includes 200,000 to 250,000 distinct CDR3 sequences, about 18% of them seen just once. What was sequenced was blood. The origin of the receptors is a middle-aged man with Graves' hyperthyroidism.

This clonotype was counted ten times or more. The DNA of the CDR3 is TGTGCCAGCAGTTTTGGGTTCAGGGGTAATGGCTACACCTTC. It is translated as CASSFGFRGNGYTF. V usage is TRBV11-2 and J usage is TRBJ1-2; D may be TRBD1 (6 bases). The CDR3 length is 14 residues. The germline V gene encodes CDR1 SGHAT and CDR2 FQNNGV. V lost 6 bases, J lost 6 bases, and 17 bases lay in between.

This clonotype occurred many times. The rearrangement links TRBV2 to TRBJ2-1; D may be TRBD2 (6 bases). Trimming removed 11 bases at V and 0 bases at J, with 23 bases between. This CDR3 contains 17 residues. Germline V gene lookup returns CDR1 SNHLY and CDR2 FYNNEI. The CDR3 loop reads CAGQGGGVSGSYNEQFF. CDR3 sequence (DNA): TGTGCCGGGCAGGGAGGTGGGGTTTCCGGCTCCTACAATGAGCAGTTCTTC.

The chain carries TRBV6-6 and TRBJ1-5; D is unresolved. The CDR3 consists of 16 residues. Germline V lookup: CDR1 MNHNY, CDR2 SVGAGI (reference sequence). V lost 1 base and J lost 0, with 10 bases in between. CDR3 DNA: TGTGCCAGCAGTTACTTTGCCAGGTATAGCAATCAGCCCCAGCATTTT. Protein: CASSYFARYSNQPQHF.

This clonotype was detected many times. This rearrangement joins TRBV11-2 to TRBJ2-7; D unclear. The CDR3 is 14 amino acids. Germline V lookup: CDR1 SGHAT, CDR2 FQNNGV. Trimming left V 0 bases short and J 1 base short, with 7 bases between. The CDR3 loop is CASSLDPASYEQYF. In DNA form, the CDR3 reads TGTGCCAGCAGCTTAGACCCAGCATCCTACGAGCAGTACTTC.

Many counts were recorded for this clonotype. The rearrangement links TRBV20-1 to TRBJ2-1; TRBD1 matches 11 bases. V shed 3 bases and J 7 bases; nucleotides not matched to a gene: 8. This CDR3 has 15 amino acids. Germline assignment: CDR1 DFQATT and CDR2 SNEGSKA (reference sequence). CDR3 in DNA: TGCAGTGCTAGCCTCTGGGACAGGGGGGGAAATGAGCAGTTCTTC. The encoded protein is CSASLWDRGGNEQFF.

This clonotype appeared many times. The chain couples TRBV7-9 to TRBJ2-1; a weak D match, TRBD1 (5 bases). Germline V gene lookup returns CDR1 SEHNR and CDR2 FQNEAQ (reference sequence). Trimming removed 1 base from V and 2 bases from J, with 15 bases in between. This CDR3 is built from 17 residues. In DNA, the CDR3 is TGTGCCAGCAGCTTAGATCCAGGGCCCCTTACCTACAATGAGCAGTTCTTC. Protein product: CASSLDPGPLTYNEQFF.

CDR3 region: CASRRSGANEQFF. CDR3 DNA: TGTGCCAGTAGAAGGTCAGGGGCGAATGAGCAGTTCTTC. The chain couples TRBV19 to TRBJ2-1; D might be TRBD1 (6 bases). The CDR3 extends over 13 amino acids. Germline CDR1 LNHDA, CDR2 SQIVND (reference sequence). V was clipped by 6 bases and J by 7 bases, with 13 bases between them.

In nucleotides, the CDR3 is TGTGCCAGCAGTTACTTTTGGCAGGGGGAAGGCGAGCAGTACTTC. Translated: CASSYFWQGEGEQYF. The rearrangement links TRBV6-5 to TRBJ2-7, with TRBD1 matching over 7 bases. The germline V gene has CDR1 MNHEY and CDR2 SVGAGI. V shed 1 base, J shed 6 bases, and the junction held 9 bases outside the gene matches. This CDR3 has 15 residues.

The chain recombines TRBV28 with TRBJ2-3, with D perhaps matching TRBD2 (5 bases). CDR3 size: 15 residues. The germline CDR1 and CDR2 sequences are MDHEN and SYDVKM. V was clipped by 2 bases and J by 6 bases, with 15 bases between them. As DNA, the CDR3 is TGTGCCAGCAGTTTACGTCGCCCCGGGGTGGATACGCAGTATTTT. Residues: CASSLRRPGVDTQYF. Supplemented by reference TRBV28 and TRBJ2-3, the full variable domain reads DVKVTQSSRYLVKRTGEKVFLECVQDMDHENMFWYRQDPGLGLRLIYFSYDVKMKEKGDIPEGYSVSREKKERFSLILESASTNQTSMYLCASSLRRPGVDTQYFGPGTRLTVL.

In nucleotides, the CDR3 is TGCAGTGCTAACAGGGGGGGCGGGCCATACAATGAGCAGTTCTTC. This translates into CSANRGGGPYNEQFF. The gene calls are TRBV20-1 and TRBJ2-1, with TRBD1 as a possible D gene (8 bases). CDR3 size: 15 residues. Trimming removed 4 bases at V and 4 bases at J, with 17 bases between. The germline V gene encodes CDR1 DFQATT and CDR2 SNEGSKA (reference sequence).

This clonotype was counted at least ten times. The rearrangement joins TRBV7-9 to TRBJ1-1; D is perhaps TRBD1 (5 bases). The CDR3 covers 14 residues. The germline CDR1 and CDR2 sequences are SEHNR and FQNEAQ (reference sequence). V dropped 5 bases and J dropped 5 bases, with 15 bases sitting between them. The DNA of the CDR3 is TGTGCCAGCAGCCCTAGCCCAGGGAGAACTGAAGCTTTCTTT. Its translation: CASSPSPGRTEAFF.

This clonotype showed up many times. This sequence joins TRBV7-9 and TRBJ2-1; TRBD2 matches 10 bases. Germline CDR1 is SEHNR and CDR2 is FQNEAQ (reference sequence). This CDR3 is built from 15 residues. V trimming: 1 base; J trimming: 10 bases; junction bases outside the gene matches: 7. CDR3 in amino acids: CASSLEAGGRGEQFF. CDR3 coding DNA: TGTGCCAGCAGCTTAGAAGCGGGGGGGCGTGGCGAGCAGTTCTTC.

This clonotype has a handful of counts. The V call is TRBV4-2, the J call TRBJ2-1; 10 bases fit TRBD1. In germline, CDR1 is LGHNA, CDR2 YNFKEQ. V was clipped by 3 bases and J by 4 bases; unmatched bases: 3. The CDR3 has 15 amino acids. The CDR3 protein is CASSHRDRGYNEQFF. The DNA of the CDR3 is TGTGCCAGCAGCCACCGGGACAGGGGTTACAATGAGCAGTTCTTC.

This clonotype showed up many times. The chain combines TRBV7-8 with TRBJ2-7; D may be TRBD1 or TRBD2 (5 bases each). The V end lost 5 bases, the J end lost 7 bases, and 18 bases lay between the germline ends. The germline gives CDR1 SGHVS, CDR2 FQNEAQ. This CDR3 contains 14 residues. Here the CDR3 reads CASSGKGRVGEQYF. The CDR3, as DNA: TGTGCCAGCAGCGGAAAGGGACGGGTCGGAGAGCAGTACTTC.

V gene TRBV19 combines with J gene TRBJ1-2; no definite D call. V lost 7 bases, J lost 0 bases, and 6 bases lay in between. From germline, CDR1 is LNHDA and CDR2 SQIVND (reference sequence). CDR3 length: 12 amino acids. CDR3: CASKGTNYGYTF. Written as DNA, the CDR3 is TGTGCCAGTAAGGGTACTAACTATGGCTACACCTTC.

The sample holds many counts of this clonotype. The V and J genes are TRBV2 and TRBJ2-3, with TRBD2 identical over 7 bases. The germline gives CDR1 SNHLY, CDR2 FYNNEI. The CDR3 runs to 18 residues. Unmatched junction bases numbered 15, after V lost 6 bases and J lost 0 bases. Here the CDR3 DNA reads TGTGCCAGCAGGTGGGGCACGGGGGGAGCCACTAGCACAGATACGCAGTATTTT. This encodes CASRWGTGGATSTDTQYF.

Remarks on this clonotype: It may be a read error: a sequence one base away is much more abundant. The chain has TRBV5-1 and TRBJ1-2; a possible D gene is TRBD1 (5 bases). CDR3 length: 14 residues. The germline CDR1 and CDR2 sequences are SGHRS and YFSETQ. Deletions cut 0 bases from V and 9 bases from J, with 15 bases between. CDR3 nucleotide sequence: TGCGCCAGCAGCTTGGTAGGCAGGGCTGGCTGCTACACCTTC. Amino acid sequence: CASSLVGRAGCYTF.

This clonotype was seen many times. The chain employs TRBV11-2 and TRBJ2-7; the D gene could be TRBD1 or TRBD2 (5 bases each). CDR3 length equals 15 residues. Deletions cut 1 base from V and 1 base from J, with 11 bases between. Germline V CDR1 and CDR2: SGHAT, FQNNGV. The CDR3 region has the DNA TGTGCCAGCAGCTTAGTAGGGACCGTTTCCTACGAGCAGTACTTC. It translates to CASSLVGTVSYEQYF.

The genes are TRBV4-3 and TRBJ1-6; TRBD1 might be the D (6 bases). Germline assignment: CDR1 LGHNA and CDR2 YSLEER. The CDR3 runs 16 residues. Trimming cost V 0 bases and J 7 bases, with 13 bases left between them. CDR3 loop: CASSQDLNRANSPLHF. CDR3 sequence (DNA): TGCGCCAGCAGCCAAGATCTCAACAGGGCGAATTCACCCCTCCACTTT.